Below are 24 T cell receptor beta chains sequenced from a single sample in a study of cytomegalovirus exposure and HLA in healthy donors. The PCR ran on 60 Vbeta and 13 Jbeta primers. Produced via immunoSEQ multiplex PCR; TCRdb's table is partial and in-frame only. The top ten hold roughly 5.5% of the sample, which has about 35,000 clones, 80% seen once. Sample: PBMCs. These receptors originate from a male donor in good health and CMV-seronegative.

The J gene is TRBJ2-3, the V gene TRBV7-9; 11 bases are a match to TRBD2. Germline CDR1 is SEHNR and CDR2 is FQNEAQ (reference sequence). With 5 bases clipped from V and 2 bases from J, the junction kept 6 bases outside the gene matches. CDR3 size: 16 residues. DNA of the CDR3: TGTGCCAGCAGCAGATCTAGCGGGGGGCCCACAGATACGCAGTATTTT. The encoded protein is CASSRSSGGPTDTQYF.

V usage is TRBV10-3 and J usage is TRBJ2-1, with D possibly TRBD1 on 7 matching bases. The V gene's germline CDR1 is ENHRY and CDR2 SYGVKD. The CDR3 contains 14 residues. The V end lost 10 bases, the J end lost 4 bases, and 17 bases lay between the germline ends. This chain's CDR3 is CATEGGTDYNEQFF. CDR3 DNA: TGTGCCACGGAGGGTGGGACAGATTACAATGAGCAGTTCTTC.

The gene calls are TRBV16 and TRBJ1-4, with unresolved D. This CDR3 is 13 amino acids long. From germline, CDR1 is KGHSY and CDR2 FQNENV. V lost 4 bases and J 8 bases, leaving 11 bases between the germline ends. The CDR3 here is CASSLDGREKLFF. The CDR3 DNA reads TGTGCCAGCAGCCTAGACGGGAGAGAAAAACTGTTTTTT.

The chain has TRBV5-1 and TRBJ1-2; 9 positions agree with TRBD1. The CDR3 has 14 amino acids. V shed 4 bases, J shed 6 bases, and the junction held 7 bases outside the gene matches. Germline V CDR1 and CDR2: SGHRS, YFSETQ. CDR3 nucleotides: TGCGCCAGCAGCCCGGGACAGGGTGAAAATGGCTACACCTTC. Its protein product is CASSPGQGENGYTF.

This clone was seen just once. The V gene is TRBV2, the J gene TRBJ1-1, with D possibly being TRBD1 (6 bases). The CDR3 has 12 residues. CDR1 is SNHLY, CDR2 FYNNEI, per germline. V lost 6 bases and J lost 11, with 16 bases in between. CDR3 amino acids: CASSPNRADAFF. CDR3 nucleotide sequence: TGTGCCAGCAGCCCGAACAGGGCCGACGCTTTCTTT.

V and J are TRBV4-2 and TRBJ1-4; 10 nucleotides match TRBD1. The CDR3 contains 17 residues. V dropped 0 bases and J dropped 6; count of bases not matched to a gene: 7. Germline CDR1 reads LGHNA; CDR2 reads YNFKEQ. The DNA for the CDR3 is TGTGCCAGCAGCCAAGAAATCCGACAGGGGGCGCATGAAAAACTGTTTTTT. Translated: CASSQEIRQGAHEKLFF.

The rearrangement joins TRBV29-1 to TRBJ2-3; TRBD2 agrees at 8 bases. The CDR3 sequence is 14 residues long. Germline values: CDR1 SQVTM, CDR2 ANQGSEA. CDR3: CSFPPAGGTDTQYF. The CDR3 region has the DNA TGCAGTTTTCCCCCAGCGGGGGGCACAGATACGCAGTATTTT.

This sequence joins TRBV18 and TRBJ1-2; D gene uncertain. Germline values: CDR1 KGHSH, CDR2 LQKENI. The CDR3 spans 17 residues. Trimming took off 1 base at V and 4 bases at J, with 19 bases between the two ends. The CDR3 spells CASSPLLGGPEGYGYTF. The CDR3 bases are TGTGCCAGCTCACCACTCTTGGGCGGTCCGGAGGGCTATGGCTACACCTTC.

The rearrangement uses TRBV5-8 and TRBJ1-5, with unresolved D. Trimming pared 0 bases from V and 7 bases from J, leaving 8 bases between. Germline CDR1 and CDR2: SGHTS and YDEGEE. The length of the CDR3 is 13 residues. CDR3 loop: CASSLEREQPQHF. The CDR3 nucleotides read TGTGCCAGCAGCTTGGAGCGGGAGCAGCCCCAGCATTTT.

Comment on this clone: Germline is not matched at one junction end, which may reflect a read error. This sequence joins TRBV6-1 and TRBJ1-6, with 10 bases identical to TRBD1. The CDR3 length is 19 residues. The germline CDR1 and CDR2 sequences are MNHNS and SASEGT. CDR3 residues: CASSEDRDRGPLRHSPLHF. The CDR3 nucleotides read TGTGCCAGCAGCGAAGACCGGGACAGGGGACCCCTCCGCCATTCACCCCTCCACTTT.

The CDR3 nucleotides are TGTGCCAGCAGCCTAGACAGGGCGAGCTATGGCTACACCTTC. Encoded protein: CASSLDRASYGYTF. The rearrangement joins TRBV2 to TRBJ1-2, with 7 bases fitting TRBD1. The CDR3 extends over 14 amino acids. Germline V lookup: CDR1 SNHLY, CDR2 FYNNEI. J lost 4 bases, V lost 6 bases, and 8 bases had no gene match.

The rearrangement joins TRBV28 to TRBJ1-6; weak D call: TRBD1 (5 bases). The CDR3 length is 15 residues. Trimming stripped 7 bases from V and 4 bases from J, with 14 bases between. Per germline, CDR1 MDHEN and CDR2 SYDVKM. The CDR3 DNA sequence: TGTGCCAGCACCCCTTCGGGGGGTTATAATTCACCCCTCCACTTT. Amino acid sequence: CASTPSGGYNSPLHF.

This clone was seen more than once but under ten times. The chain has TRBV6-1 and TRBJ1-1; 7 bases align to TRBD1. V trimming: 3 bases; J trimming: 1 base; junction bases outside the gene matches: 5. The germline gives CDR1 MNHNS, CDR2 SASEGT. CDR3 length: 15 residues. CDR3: CASSDMGQPNTEAFF. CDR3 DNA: TGTGCCAGCAGTGATATGGGACAGCCGAACACTGAAGCTTTCTTT.

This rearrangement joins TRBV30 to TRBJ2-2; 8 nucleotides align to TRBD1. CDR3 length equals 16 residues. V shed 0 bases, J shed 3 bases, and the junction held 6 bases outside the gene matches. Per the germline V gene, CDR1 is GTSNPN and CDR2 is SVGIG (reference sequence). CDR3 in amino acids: CAWSVTGVYDTGELFF. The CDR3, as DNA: TGTGCCTGGAGTGTGACAGGGGTTTACGACACCGGGGAGCTGTTTTTT.

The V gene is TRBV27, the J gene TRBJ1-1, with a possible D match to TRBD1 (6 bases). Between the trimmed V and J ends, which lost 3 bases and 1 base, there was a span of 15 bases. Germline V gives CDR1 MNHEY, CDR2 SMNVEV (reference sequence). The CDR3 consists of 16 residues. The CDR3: CASSFLIPTGNTEAFF. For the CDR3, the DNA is TGTGCCAGCAGTTTCCTAATCCCGACAGGGAACACTGAAGCTTTCTTT.

CDR3 bases: TGTGCCAGCAGTGAAGCTGCCCTTGGAGGGACTGAAGCTTTCTTT. This sequence encodes CASSEAALGGTEAFF. J is TRBJ1-1 and V is TRBV6-1; D unresolved. Germline CDR1 and CDR2: MNHNS and SASEGT. The V end lost 0 bases, the J end lost 5 bases, and 13 bases lay between the germline ends. The CDR3 runs 15 residues.

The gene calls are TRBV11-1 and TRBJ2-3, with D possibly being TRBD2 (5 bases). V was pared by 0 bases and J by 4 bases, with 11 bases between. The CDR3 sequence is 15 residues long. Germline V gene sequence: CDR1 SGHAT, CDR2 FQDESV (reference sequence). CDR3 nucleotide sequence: TGTGCCAGCAGCTTAGCGGTCGGGATGGCAGATACGCAGTATTTT. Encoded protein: CASSLAVGMADTQYF.

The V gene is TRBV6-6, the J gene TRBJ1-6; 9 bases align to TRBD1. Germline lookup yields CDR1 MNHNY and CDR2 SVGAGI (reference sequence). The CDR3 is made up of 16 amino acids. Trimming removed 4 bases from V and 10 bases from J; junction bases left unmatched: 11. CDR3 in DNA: TGTGCCAGCAGTTCCTTACAGGGGGCTCCGGGATCACCCCTCCACTTT. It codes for CASSSLQGAPGSPLHF.

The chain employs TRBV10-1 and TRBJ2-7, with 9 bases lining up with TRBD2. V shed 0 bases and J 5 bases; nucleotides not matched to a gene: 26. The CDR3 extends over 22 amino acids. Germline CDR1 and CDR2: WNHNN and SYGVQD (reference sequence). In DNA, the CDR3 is TGCGCCAGCAGTGAGTCCCTATTAGGTATTAGCGGGAGAAACCCTCTGACTAACGAGCAGTACTTC. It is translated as CASSESLLGISGRNPLTNEQYF.

The CDR3 spells CASSTGVHGEQYF. The CDR3 nucleotides are TGTGCCAGCAGTACAGGGGTCCACGGCGAGCAGTACTTC. J is TRBJ2-7 and V is TRBV6-5, with 7 bases fitting TRBD1. In germline, CDR1 is MNHEY, CDR2 SVGAGI. This CDR3 region has 13 residues. Trimming at V came to 5 bases and at J to 6 bases, leaving 7 bases not matched to a gene.

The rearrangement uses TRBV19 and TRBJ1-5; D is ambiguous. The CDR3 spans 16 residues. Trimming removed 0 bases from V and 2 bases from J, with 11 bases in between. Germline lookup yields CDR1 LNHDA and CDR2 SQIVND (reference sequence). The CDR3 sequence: CASSIDPGEGNQPQHF. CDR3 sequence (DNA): TGTGCCAGTAGTATAGATCCCGGGGAGGGCAATCAGCCCCAGCATTTT.

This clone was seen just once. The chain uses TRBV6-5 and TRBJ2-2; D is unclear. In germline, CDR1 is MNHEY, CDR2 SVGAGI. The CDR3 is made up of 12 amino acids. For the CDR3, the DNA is TGTGTCTCAAGCAAGTACCCCGGGGAGCTGTTTTTT. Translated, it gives CVSSKYPGELFF.

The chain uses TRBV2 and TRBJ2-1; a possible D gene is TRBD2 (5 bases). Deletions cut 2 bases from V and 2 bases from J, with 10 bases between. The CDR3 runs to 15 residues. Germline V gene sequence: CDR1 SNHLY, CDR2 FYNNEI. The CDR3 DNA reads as TGTGCCAGCAGTGAACGGCAGGAGGCCTACAATGAGCAGTTCTTC. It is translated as CASSERQEAYNEQFF.

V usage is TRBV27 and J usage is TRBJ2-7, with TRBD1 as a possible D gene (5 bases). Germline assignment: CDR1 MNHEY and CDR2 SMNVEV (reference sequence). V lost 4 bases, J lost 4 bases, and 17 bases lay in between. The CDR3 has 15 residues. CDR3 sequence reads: CASSWAGGRVYEQYF. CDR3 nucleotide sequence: TGTGCCAGCAGTTGGGCCGGCGGCAGGGTTTACGAGCAGTACTTC.